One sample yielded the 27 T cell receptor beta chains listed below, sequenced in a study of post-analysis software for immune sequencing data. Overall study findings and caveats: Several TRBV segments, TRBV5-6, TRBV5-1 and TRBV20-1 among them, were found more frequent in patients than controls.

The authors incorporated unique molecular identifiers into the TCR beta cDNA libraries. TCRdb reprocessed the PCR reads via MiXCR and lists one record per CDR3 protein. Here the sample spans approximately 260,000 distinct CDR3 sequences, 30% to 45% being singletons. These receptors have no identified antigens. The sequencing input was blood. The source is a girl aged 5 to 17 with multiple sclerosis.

DNA of the CDR3: TGTGCCAGCAGTTCCCAGGGACAGTCAAATTTCCTTTATCCTTCCAATGAGCAGTTCTTC. Translation gives CASSSQGQSNFLYPSNEQFF. The chain links TRBV12-3 or TRBV12-4 to TRBJ2-1, with 7 positions matching TRBD1. The J segment lost 6 bases and the V segment lost 4 bases, leaving 24 bases of the junction unmatched. CDR3 length: 20 residues.

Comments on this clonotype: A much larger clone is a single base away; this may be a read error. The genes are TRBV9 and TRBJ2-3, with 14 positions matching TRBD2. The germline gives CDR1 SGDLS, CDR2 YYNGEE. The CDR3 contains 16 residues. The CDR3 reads CDSSDKTSGGEDTQYF. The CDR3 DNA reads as TGTGACAGCAGCGACAAGACTAGCGGGGGGGAAGATACGCAGTATTTT.

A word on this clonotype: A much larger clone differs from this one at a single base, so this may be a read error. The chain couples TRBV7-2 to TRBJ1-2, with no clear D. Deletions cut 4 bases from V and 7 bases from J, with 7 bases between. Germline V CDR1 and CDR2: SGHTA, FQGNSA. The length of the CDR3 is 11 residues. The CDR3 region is CASSYDCGYTF. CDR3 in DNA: TGTGCCAGCAGCTACGACTGTGGCTACACCTTC.

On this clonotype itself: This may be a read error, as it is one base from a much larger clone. The CDR3 spells CASSLSRGPIQETRYF. The CDR3 nucleotides read TGTGCCAGCAGTTTATCCCGGGGACCGATACAAGAGACCCGGTACTTC. V usage is TRBV28 and J usage is TRBJ2-5, with D perhaps TRBD1 or TRBD2 (5 bases each). Germline assignment: CDR1 MDHEN and CDR2 SYDVKM. This CDR3 region has 16 residues.

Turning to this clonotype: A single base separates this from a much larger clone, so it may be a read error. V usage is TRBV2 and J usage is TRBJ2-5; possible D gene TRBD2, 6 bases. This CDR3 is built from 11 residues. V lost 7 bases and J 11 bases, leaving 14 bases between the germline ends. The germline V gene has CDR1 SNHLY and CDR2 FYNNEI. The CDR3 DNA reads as TGTGCCAGCAACGGAGGAGGGGAGCAGTACTTC. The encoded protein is CASNGGGEQYF. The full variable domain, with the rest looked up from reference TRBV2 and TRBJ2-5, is EPEVTQTPSHQVTQMGQEVILRCVPISNHLYFYWYRQILGQKVEFLVSFYNNEISEKSEIFDDQFSVERPDGSNFTLKIRSTKLEDSAMYFCASNGGGEQYFGPGTRLLVL.

The DNA for the CDR3 is TGTGCCAGCAGTGAAGGACGGACGGCGGGTCAGCCCCAGCATTTT. Translation: CASSEGRTAGQPQHF. This sequence joins TRBV6-1 and TRBJ1-5; D uncertain. Germline CDR1 is MNHNS and CDR2 is SASEGT. Trimming stripped 1 base from V and 6 bases from J, with 13 bases between. This CDR3 has 15 amino acids.

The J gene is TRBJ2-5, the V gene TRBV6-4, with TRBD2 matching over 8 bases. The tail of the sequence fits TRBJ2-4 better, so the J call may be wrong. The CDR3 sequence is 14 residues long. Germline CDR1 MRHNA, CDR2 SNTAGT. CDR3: CASSSRGGANIQYF. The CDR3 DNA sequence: TGTGCCAGCAGTTCCCGGGGGGGCGCGAACATTCAGTACTTC.

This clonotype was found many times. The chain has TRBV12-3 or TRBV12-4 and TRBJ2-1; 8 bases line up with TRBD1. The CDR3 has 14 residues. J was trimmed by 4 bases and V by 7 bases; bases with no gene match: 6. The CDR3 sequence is CASITTGAYNEQFF. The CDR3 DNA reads TGTGCCAGCATAACGACAGGGGCGTACAATGAGCAGTTCTTC.

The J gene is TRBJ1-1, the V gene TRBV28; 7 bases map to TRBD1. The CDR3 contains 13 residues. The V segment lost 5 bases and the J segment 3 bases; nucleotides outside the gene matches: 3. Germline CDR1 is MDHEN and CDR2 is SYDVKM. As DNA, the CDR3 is TGTGCCAGCAGTCAGGGACAGTACACTGAAGCTTTCTTT. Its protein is CASSQGQYTEAFF.

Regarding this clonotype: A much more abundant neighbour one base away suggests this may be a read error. The CDR3 sequence: CASSLTRETHNGQFF. CDR3 DNA sequence: TGTGCCAGCAGCTTAACTAGGGAGACTCACAATGGGCAGTTCTTC. The chain carries TRBV7-3 and TRBJ2-1, with D perhaps TRBD2 (5 bases). Germline V gives CDR1 SGHTA, CDR2 FQGTGA. The CDR3 runs to 15 residues.

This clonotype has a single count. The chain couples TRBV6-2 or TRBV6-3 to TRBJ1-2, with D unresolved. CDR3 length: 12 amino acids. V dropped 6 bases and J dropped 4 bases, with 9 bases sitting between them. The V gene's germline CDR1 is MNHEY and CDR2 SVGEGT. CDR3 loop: CASRPEIYGYTF. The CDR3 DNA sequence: TGTGCCAGCAGGCCGGAGATCTATGGCTACACCTTC.

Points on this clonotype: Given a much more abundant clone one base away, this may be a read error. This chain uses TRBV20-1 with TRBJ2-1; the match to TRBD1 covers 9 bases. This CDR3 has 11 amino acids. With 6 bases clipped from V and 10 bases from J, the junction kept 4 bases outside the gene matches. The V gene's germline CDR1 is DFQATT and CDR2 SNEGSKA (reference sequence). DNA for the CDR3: TGCAGTGCGGGACAGGGCGACGAGCAGTTCTTC. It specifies CSAGQGDEQFF.

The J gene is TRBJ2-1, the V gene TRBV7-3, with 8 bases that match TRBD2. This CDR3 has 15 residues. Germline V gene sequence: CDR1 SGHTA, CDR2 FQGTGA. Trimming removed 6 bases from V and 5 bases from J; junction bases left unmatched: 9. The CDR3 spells CASSSQRGLNNEQFF. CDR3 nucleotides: TGTGCCAGCAGTTCGCAGCGGGGGCTAAACAATGAGCAGTTCTTC.

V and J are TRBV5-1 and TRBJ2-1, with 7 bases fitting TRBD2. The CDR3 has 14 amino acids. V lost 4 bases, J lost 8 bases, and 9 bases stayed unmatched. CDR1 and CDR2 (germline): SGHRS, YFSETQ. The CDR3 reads CASSPLATSYEQFF. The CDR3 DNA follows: TGCGCCAGCAGCCCGCTGGCGACTAGCTATGAGCAGTTCTTC.

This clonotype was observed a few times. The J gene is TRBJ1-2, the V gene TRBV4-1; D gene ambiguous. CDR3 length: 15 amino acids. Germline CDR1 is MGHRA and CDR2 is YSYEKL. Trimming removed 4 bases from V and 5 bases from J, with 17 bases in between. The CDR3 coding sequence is TGCGCCAGCAGCCCCTTTTATACGGGGAAATATGGCTACACCTTC. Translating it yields CASSPFYTGKYGYTF.

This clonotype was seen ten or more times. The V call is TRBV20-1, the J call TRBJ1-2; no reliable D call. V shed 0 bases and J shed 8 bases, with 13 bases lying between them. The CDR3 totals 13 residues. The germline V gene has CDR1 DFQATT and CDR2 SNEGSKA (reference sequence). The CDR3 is CSARDIPPPGYTF. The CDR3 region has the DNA TGCAGTGCTAGAGATATCCCACCACCGGGCTACACCTTC.

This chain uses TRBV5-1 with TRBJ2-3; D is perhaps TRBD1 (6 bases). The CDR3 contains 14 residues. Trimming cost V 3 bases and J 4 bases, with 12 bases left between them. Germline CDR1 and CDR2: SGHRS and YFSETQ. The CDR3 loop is CASSWDTVSDTQYF. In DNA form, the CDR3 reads TGCGCCAGCAGCTGGGACACGGTCTCAGATACGCAGTATTTT.

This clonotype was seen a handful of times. The CDR3 DNA is TGTGCCTACGACAGGGGGGCGCCCTACGAGCAGTACTTC. Translation gives CAYDRGAPYEQYF. The chain has TRBV30 and TRBJ2-7; 9 positions agree with TRBD1. The CDR3 has 13 residues. CDR1 and CDR2 from the germline V gene are GTSNPN and SVGIG (reference sequence). Trimming cost V 7 bases and J 2 bases; bases outside gene matches: 6.

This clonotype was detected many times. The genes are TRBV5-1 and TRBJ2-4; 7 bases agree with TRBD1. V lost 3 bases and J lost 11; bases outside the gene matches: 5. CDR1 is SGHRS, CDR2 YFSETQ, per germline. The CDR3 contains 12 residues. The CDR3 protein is CASSSGGQVQYF. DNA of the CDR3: TGCGCCAGCAGCTCCGGTGGACAGGTTCAGTACTTC.

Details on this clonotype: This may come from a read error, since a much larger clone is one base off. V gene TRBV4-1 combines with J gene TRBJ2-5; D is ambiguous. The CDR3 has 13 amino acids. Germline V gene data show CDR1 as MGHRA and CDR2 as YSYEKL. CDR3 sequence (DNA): TGCGCCAGCAACCAAGTTGCCCAAGAGACCCAGTACTTC. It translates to CASNQVAQETQYF.

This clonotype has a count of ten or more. The CDR3 is CASSSGAYEQYF. Written as DNA, the CDR3 is TGTGCCAGCAGCTCCGGGGCTTACGAGCAGTACTTC. The chain combines TRBV7-9 with TRBJ2-7; D may correspond to TRBD1 or TRBD2 (5 bases each). Germline assignment: CDR1 SEHNR and CDR2 FQNEAQ (reference sequence). The CDR3 contains 12 residues. With 4 bases removed from V and 4 bases from J, the gap between germline ends came to 8 bases.

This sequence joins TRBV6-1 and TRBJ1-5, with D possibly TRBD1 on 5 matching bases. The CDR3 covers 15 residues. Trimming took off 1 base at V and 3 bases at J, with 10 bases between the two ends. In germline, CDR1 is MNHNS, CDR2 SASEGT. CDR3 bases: TGTGCCAGCAGTGAAGGACGGGGGAACAATCAGCCCCAGCATTTT. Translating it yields CASSEGRGNNQPQHF.

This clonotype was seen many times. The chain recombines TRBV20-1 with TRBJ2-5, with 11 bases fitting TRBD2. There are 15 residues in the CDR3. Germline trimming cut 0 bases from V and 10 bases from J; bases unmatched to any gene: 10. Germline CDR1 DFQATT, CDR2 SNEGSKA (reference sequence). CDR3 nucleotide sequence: TGCAGTGCTAGAGATATACTAGCGGGAGCGGGGAACCAGTACTTC. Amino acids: CSARDILAGAGNQYF.

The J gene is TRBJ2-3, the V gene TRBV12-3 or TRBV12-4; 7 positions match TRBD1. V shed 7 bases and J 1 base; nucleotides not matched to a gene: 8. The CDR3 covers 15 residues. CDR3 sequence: CASTRDRVGTDTQYF. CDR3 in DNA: TGTGCCAGCACCAGAGACAGGGTGGGCACAGATACGCAGTATTTT.

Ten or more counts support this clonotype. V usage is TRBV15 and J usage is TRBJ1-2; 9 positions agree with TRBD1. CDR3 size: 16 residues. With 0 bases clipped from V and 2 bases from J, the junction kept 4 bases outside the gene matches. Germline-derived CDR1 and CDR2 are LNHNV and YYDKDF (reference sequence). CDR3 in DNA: TGTGCCACCAGCAGAGACGGACAGGGGACAAACTATGGCTACACCTTC. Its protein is CATSRDGQGTNYGYTF.

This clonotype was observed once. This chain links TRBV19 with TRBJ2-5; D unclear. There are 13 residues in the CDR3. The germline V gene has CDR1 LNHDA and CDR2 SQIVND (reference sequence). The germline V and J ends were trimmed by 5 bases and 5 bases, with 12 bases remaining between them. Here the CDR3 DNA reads TGTGCCAGTAGTCCTTGGACGGAGGAGACCCAGTACTTC. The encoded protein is CASSPWTEETQYF. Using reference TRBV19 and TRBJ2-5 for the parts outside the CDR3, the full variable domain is DGGITQSPKYLFRKEGQNVTLSCEQNLNHDAMYWYRQDPGQGLRLIYYSQIVNDFQKGDIAEGYSVSREKKESFPLTVTSAQKNPTAFYLCASSPWTEETQYFGPGTRLLVL.

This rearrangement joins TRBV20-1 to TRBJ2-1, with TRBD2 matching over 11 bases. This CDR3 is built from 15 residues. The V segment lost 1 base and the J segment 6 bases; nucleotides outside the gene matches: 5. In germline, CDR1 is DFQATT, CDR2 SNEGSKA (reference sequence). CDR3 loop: CSARATSGRPNEQFF. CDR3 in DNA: TGCAGTGCTAGAGCCACTAGCGGGAGACCCAATGAGCAGTTCTTC.